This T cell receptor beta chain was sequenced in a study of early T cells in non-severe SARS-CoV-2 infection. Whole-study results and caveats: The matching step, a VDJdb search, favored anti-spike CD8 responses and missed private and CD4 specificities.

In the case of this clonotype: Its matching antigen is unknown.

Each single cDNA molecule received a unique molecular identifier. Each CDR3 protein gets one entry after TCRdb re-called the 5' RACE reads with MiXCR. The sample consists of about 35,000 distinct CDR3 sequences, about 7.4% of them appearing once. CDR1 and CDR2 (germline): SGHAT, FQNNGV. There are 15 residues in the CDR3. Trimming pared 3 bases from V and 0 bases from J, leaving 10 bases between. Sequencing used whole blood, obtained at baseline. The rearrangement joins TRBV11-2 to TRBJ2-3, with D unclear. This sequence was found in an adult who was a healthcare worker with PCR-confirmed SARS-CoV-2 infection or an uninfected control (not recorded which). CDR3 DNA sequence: TGTGCCAGCAGCTTTTTAGGCGCTAGCACAGATACGCAGTATTTT. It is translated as CASSFLGASTDTQYF. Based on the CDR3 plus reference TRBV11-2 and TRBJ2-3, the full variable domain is EAGVAQSPRYKIIEKRQSVAFWCNPISGHATLYWYQQILGQGPKLLIQFQNNGVVDDSQLPKDRFSAERLKGVDSTLKIQPAKLEDSAVYLCASSFLGASTDTQYFGPGTRLTVL.